This T cell receptor (beta chain) was captured by sequencing in a study of beta chain features in type 1 diabetes. Study-level points and caveats: Although PCR might favor shorter templates, it would do so equally in patients and controls. In the patient group, naive, central memory and Treg TCRB repertoires seemed more alike than in the healthy donor group.

Concerning this clone itself: Its matching antigen is unknown.

In total, each donor contributed a single heparinised blood draw that averaged roughly 100 mL. The study reverse transcribed the entire isolated RNA, so it sequenced expressed TCRB transcripts. An average roughly 3.3 million reads came from naive, central memory and regulatory T cell samples. Sequencing used immunoSEQ multiplex PCR; TCRdb keeps in-frame clones, though not all of them. The sample shows under 400,000 clones, about 19% of them seen only once. The sequenced sample was naive CD4+ T cells from blood. The receptor's source is a young woman in good health.

The CDR3 spells CASSRDRSYGYTF. The CDR3 DNA follows: TGTGCCAGCAGCCGCGACCGGAGCTATGGCTACACCTTC. This sequence joins TRBV14 and TRBJ1-2, with no clear D. Germline assignment: CDR1 SGHDN and CDR2 FVKESK. V was pared by 4 bases and J by 4 bases, with 10 bases between. The CDR3 extends over 13 amino acids.